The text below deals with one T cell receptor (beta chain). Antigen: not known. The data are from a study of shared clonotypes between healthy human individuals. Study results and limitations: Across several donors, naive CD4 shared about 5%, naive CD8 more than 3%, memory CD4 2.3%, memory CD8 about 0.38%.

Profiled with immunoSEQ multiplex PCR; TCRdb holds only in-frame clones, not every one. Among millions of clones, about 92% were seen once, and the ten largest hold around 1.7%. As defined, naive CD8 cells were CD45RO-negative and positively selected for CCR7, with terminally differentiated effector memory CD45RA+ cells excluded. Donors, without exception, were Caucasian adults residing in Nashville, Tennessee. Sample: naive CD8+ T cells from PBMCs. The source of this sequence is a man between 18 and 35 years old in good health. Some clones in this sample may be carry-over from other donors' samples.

DNA of the CDR3: TGTGCCAGCAGCTATACCCGGGACAAACCTCAAGAGACCCAGTACTTC. This gives the protein CASSYTRDKPQETQYF. The chain has TRBV21-1 and TRBJ2-5; the D call in the table, TRBD1, was not verified against the DNA. TRBV21-1 is noted as a pseudogene. The CDR3 contains 16 residues.